These 22 T cell receptor beta chains came from one sample sequenced in a study of T cells expressing NK-cell markers. TCRdb reprocessed the 5' RACE reads and reports one entry per CDR3 protein, with no DNA. Its listing shows 350,000 to 450,000 distinct CDR3 sequences. The sequencing sample was made of blood T cells: a sorted CD56 or NKG2C T cell subset, CD4+ or CD8+ T cells, or bulk PBMC T cells (not recorded which). These receptors all come from a man aged 18-70 years in good health.

This rearrangement joins TRBV6-1 to TRBJ2-1; as DNA is missing, the TRBD1 call by TCRdb cannot be tested. Germline V lookup: CDR1 MNHNS, CDR2 SASEGT. This CDR3 contains 17 residues. This chain's CDR3 is CASSVRGAGGSYNEQFF.

The genes are TRBV20-1 and TRBJ2-7; the D gene TCRdb calls, TRBD1, cannot be checked with no DNA. The germline CDR1 and CDR2 sequences are DFQATT and SNEGSKA (reference sequence). The CDR3 loop spans 16 amino acids. The CDR3 sequence: CSARKGGGQGAYEQYF.

V and J are TRBV20-1 and TRBJ2-5; TCRdb's D gene call, TRBD2, goes unchecked for lack of DNA. The CDR3 runs 14 residues. Germline V gene data show CDR1 as DFQATT and CDR2 as SNEGSKA (reference sequence). CDR3 loop: CSARSTSEVETQYF.

The chain couples TRBV23-1 to TRBJ2-7; TCRdb's assignment of TRBD1 cannot be checked, as there is no DNA. TRBV23-1 is known as an ORF, though its function is uncertain. The CDR3 loop spans 14 amino acids. The CDR3 spells CASSSQRRPGEQYF.

The rearrangement links TRBV24-1 to TRBJ1-1; TCRdb's assignment of TRBD1 cannot be checked, as there is no DNA. The CDR3 totals 18 residues. Germline V CDR1 and CDR2: KGHDR, SFDVKD. This chain's CDR3 is CATSDLLGQLLMNTEAFF.

CDR3 protein: CASSPTGRGENEQFF. The V call is TRBV18, the J call TRBJ2-1; TCRdb indicates TRBD1, and absent DNA this call remains unverified. Per the germline V gene, CDR1 is KGHSH and CDR2 is LQKENI. The CDR3 has 15 residues.

CDR3: CASTQRRGSTDTQYF. The V call is TRBV12-3 or TRBV12-4, the J call TRBJ2-3; TCRdb's D call, TRBD2, is unchecked because there is no DNA. The CDR3 covers 15 residues.

The genes are TRBV11-1 and TRBJ2-5; the TRBD2 assignment by TCRdb is unverifiable without DNA. The CDR3 consists of 14 residues. Germline V gives CDR1 SGHAT, CDR2 FQDESV (reference sequence). CDR3 loop: CASSLTSGVETQYF.

The V and J genes are TRBV29-1 and TRBJ2-3; TCRdb calls TRBD1, which cannot be checked without DNA. The CDR3 is made up of 13 amino acids. The germline CDR1 and CDR2 sequences are SQVTM and ANQGSEA. The CDR3 loop is CSFRRQGANTQYF.

The CDR3 loop is CASSQVSTSSYEQYF. The V and J genes are TRBV2 and TRBJ2-7. Germline V gives CDR1 SNHLY, CDR2 FYNNEI. The CDR3 has 15 amino acids.

The CDR3 is CASTNPPADTQYF. The chain combines TRBV2 with TRBJ2-3; TCRdb lists TRBD2, though no DNA is available to test this call. Germline V gene sequence: CDR1 SNHLY, CDR2 FYNNEI. This CDR3 is 13 amino acids long.

The chain links TRBV27 to TRBJ2-5; TCRdb calls TRBD1, which cannot be checked without DNA. The CDR3 is 14 amino acids. The V gene's germline CDR1 is MNHEY and CDR2 SMNVEV (reference sequence). The CDR3 sequence is CASSWGQTQETQYF.

The chain combines TRBV3-1 with TRBJ2-7. Germline values: CDR1 LGHDT, CDR2 YNNKEL (reference sequence). This CDR3 is 12 amino acids long. The CDR3 reads CASSQQGNKPYF.

The CDR3 protein is CASTSTGPTYGYTF. This chain connects TRBV3-1 to TRBJ1-2. The CDR3 contains 14 residues. Germline loops: CDR1 LGHDT, CDR2 YNNKEL (reference sequence).

The chain employs TRBV20-1 and TRBJ1-3. CDR3 length: 13 amino acids. Germline CDR1 reads DFQATT; CDR2 reads SNEGSKA (reference sequence). CDR3 protein: CSAQLASGNTIYF.

This CDR3 is CASIMTGSNEQFF. V is TRBV6-2 or TRBV6-3 and J is TRBJ2-1; with no DNA, the TCRdb D assignment of TRBD1 cannot be verified. This CDR3 contains 13 residues. Looked up from germline, CDR1 is MNHEY and CDR2 is SVGEGT.

J is TRBJ1-6 and V is TRBV3-1; TCRdb names TRBD1, which stays unverified in the absence of DNA. The CDR3 has 14 amino acids. CDR1 and CDR2 (germline): LGHDT, YNNKEL (reference sequence). This chain's CDR3 is CASSHTGKTSPLHF. The full variable domain, with the rest looked up from reference TRBV3-1 and TRBJ1-6, is DTAVSQTPKYLVTQMGNDKSIKCEQNLGHDTMYWYKQDSKKFLKIMFSYNNKELIINETVPNRFSPKSPDKAHLNLHINSLELGDSAVYFCASSHTGKTSPLHFGNGTRLTVT.

The V call is TRBV2, the J call TRBJ2-1; TCRdb proposes TRBD1, but this gene call is untestable without DNA. Germline V lookup: CDR1 SNHLY, CDR2 FYNNEI. This CDR3 spans 12 amino acids. Here the CDR3 reads CASSGWGGEQFF.

The chain recombines TRBV15 with TRBJ2-1; TCRdb selects TRBD2, and the lack of DNA leaves this call unchecked. Germline CDR1 LNHNV, CDR2 YYDKDF (reference sequence). This CDR3 has 15 amino acids. CDR3 residues: CATSRELAGSHEQFF.

The V call is TRBV20-1, the J call TRBJ2-6; TCRdb proposes TRBD1, but this gene call is untestable without DNA. Germline V lookup: CDR1 DFQATT, CDR2 SNEGSKA (reference sequence). The CDR3 extends over 14 amino acids. This chain's CDR3 is CSAQRQAGANVLTF.

The V call is TRBV10-3, the J call TRBJ1-1; TCRdb returns TRBD1, unconfirmable since there is no DNA. This CDR3 contains 14 residues. Germline lookup yields CDR1 ENHRY and CDR2 SYGVKD. The CDR3 loop reads CAISGGQYGTEAFF.

CDR3 in amino acids: CSVGGTGPDTQYF. The rearrangement uses TRBV29-1 and TRBJ2-3; checking the TCRdb D call of TRBD1 is not possible without DNA. This CDR3 is built from 13 residues. The V gene's germline CDR1 is SQVTM and CDR2 ANQGSEA.